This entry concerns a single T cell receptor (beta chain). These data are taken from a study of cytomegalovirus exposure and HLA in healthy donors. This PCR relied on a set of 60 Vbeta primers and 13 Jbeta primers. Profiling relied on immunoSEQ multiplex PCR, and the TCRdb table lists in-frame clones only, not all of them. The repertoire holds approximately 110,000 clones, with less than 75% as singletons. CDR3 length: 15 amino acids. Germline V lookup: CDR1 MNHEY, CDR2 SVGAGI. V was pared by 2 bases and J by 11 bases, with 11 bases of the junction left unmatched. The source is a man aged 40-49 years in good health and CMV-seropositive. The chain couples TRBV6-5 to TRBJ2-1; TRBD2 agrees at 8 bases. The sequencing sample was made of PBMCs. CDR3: CASSYRGLAGSQQFF. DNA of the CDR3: TGTGCCAGCAGTTACCGTGGACTAGCTGGGTCTCAGCAGTTCTTC.